This T cell receptor beta chain originates from a study of glioma-infiltrating T cells after dendritic cell vaccination (dated by TCRdb to about 2016). Describing the broader study: Of the 15 glioblastoma patients in the cohort, all drawn from Phase I and II dendritic cell vaccination trials, 9 were newly diagnosed and 6 had recurrent disease. Autologous tumor lysate-pulsed dendritic cell vaccination was administered to the patients between the early 2000s and the early 2010s. Deep sequencing of TCR beta CDR3 regions was used to quantify tumor-infiltrating lymphocyte content and compare tumor and blood repertoires in dendritic cell-vaccinated glioblastoma patients. Survival after dendritic cell vaccination was correlated with TCR sequencing metrics, including TIL content and tumor-blood repertoire overlap. Each patient got three intradermal injections of the dendritic cell vaccine, spaced at biweekly intervals, in the arm below the axilla. The vaccine was prepared from monocyte-derived dendritic cells that were cultured for under 8 days with IL-4 and GM-CSF and then pulsed overnight with autologous tumor lysate. Overall study outcomes, separate from this receptor: The cohort was small and heterogeneous, only a few patients had full blood and tumor sets, and even fewer had initial-recurrent tumor pairs. TCR clonality showed no direct relationship with survival, which suggests that a diverse polyclonal response may matter. The response model built on TCR overlap across three groups was characterized as speculative, with prospective validation still needed. Longer time to progression and overall survival after dendritic cell vaccination were predicted by higher estimated pretreatment TIL content.

For this clone: Which antigen it targets is not known. The input lacks base qualities; no much larger clone sits a single base away.

TCRB CDR3 regions were amplified from about 2 ug genomic DNA, or all available DNA if less, using the immunoSEQ assay. For multiplex PCR, 60 forward primers for TCR V beta segments and 13 reverse primers for J beta segments were used. To estimate reads per starting template, synthetic control templates were spiked into each sample at limiting dilution. Sequencing produced 87 bp reads on the Illumina HiSeq System. The authors' analysis ran thus. PCR and sequencing errors were removed by a nearest neighbor algorithm that merged closely related sequences. TCR overlap was defined as the percentage of unique tumor TCR beta sequences that were also present in the same patient's peripheral blood. This immuneACCESS table, as held by TCRdb, lists in-frame sequences with V and J called but not all clones. Of the missing ones, under half trace to an unresolved V gene in checked studies; the others have no known cause. The D gene and trimming were derived from the DNA, and the V and J assignments and clone size from that table. A total of more than 75,000 clones appear in this sample, around 83% of them only once. 6.8% of the sample rests with the top ten.

This sample's time point label indicates: after dendritic cell vaccination, including at tumor progression/relapse. Selection of patients required sufficient residual fresh-frozen tumor tissue and over two years of available survival data. An isocitrate dehydrogenase mutation was not carried by any of the glioblastoma patients, although molecular status was otherwise variable. PBMC were collected before vaccination, two weeks after the third vaccination, and at tumor progression when it occurred. Genomic DNA was extracted with the Qiagen DNeasy Blood extraction Kit. V drops 5 bases and J drops 5 bases, leaving 15 bases in between. The CDR3 sequence holds 14 residues, the cysteine and phenylalanine included. Only the CDR3 DNA stays, 42 bases, in frame from base 1. CDR1 and CDR2 (LNHDA, SQIVND) derive from the germline V gene (reference sequence).

Recombination joined TRBV19 with TRBJ1-2, and the D gene may be TRBD1, 6 bases matching. Sample: blood, taken after dendritic cell vaccination. The receptor was derived from a human donor with glioblastoma. Here is the DNA: TGTGCCAGTAGTCCCAACCTAGGACAGTATGGCTACACCTTC. Translated, this is CASSPNLGQYGYTF.